The present T cell receptor (beta chain) was sequenced within a study of blood T cell repertoires in COVID-19. Study as a whole: COVID-19 samples from acute and convalescent phases originated in the United States, Italy and Spain.

Under the authors' procedure: Estimation of nucleated cell counts was performed using reference gene primer amplification. Libraries were prepared by immunoSEQ multiplex PCR; TCRdb keeps only in-frame clonotypes and omits some of them. That table supplies the V and J calls and clone size; D and trimming were determined from the DNA. The top ten clones hold approximately 1.9% of a sample with under 150,000 clones, less than 95% of them seen once. Germline assignment: CDR1 LNHDA and CDR2 SQIVND (reference sequence). The CDR3 loop spans 13 amino acids. The germline V and J ends were trimmed by 10 bases and 2 bases, with 14 bases remaining between them.

Sequenced material: peripheral blood. The TCR was taken from a human donor with active COVID-19. The donor label of this sample is uncertain. V and J are TRBV19 and TRBJ1-2; perhaps TRBD1 as D (6 bases). CDR3 region: CAIALTGNYGYTF. The CDR3 DNA reads as TGTGCCATTGCGCTGACAGGAAACTATGGCTACACCTTC.